What follows describes a single TCR beta chain. The method was immunoSEQ multiplex PCR; TCRdb's version includes in-frame clones alone and lacks a portion of them. The repertoire holds about 480,000 clones, with 75% to 85% as singletons. The CDR3 has 14 amino acids. The V end was cut by 0 bases, the J end by 4 bases, with 8 bases between. Germline CDR1 reads SGHNT; CDR2 reads YYREEE (reference sequence). This record belongs to a study of shared clonotypes between healthy human individuals. Donors were healthy HIV-negative adults without recently reported acute infections or vaccinations. Genomic DNA, for the unsorted samples, came from about 90 million PBMCs.

The receptor was derived from a woman in her 40s in good health. Some clones in this sample may be carry-over from other donors' samples. The chain uses TRBV5-4 and TRBJ1-3; unclear D gene. Sequences were obtained from PBMCs. CDR3 nucleotide sequence: TGTGCCAGCAGCTTGGGGGGAGACGGAAACACCATATATTTT. Its translation: CASSLGGDGNTIYF.